This T cell receptor beta chain emerged from a study of blood T cell repertoires in COVID-19. Followed over time, Seattle patients had been enrolled while infection was active. TCRdb's copy holds only in-frame clones and misses some; the assay was immunoSEQ multiplex PCR. Counted here are under 200,000 clones, less than 90% occurring once; the ten biggest clones make up 9.5% to 12%. Sequencing was carried out using peripheral blood. The source of this sequence is a woman aged 60-75 years with COVID-19, enrolled during active disease.

The CDR3 region has the DNA TGTGCCAGCAGCCGCGGGACAGGCTTCCGAAGCCCAGATACGCAGTATTTT. It is translated as CASSRGTGFRSPDTQYF. This chain links TRBV28 with TRBJ2-3, with TRBD1 matching 8 bases. Germline loops: CDR1 MDHEN, CDR2 SYDVKM. The junction had 15 bases not matched to a gene; V was cut back by 6 bases and J by 4 bases. There are 17 residues in the CDR3. The full variable domain, in which reference TRBV28 and TRBJ2-3 provide the parts outside the CDR3, is DVKVTQSSRYLVKRTGEKVFLECVQDMDHENMFWYRQDPGLGLRLIYFSYDVKMKEKGDIPEGYSVSREKKERFSLILESASTNQTSMYLCASSRGTGFRSPDTQYFGPGTRLTVL.